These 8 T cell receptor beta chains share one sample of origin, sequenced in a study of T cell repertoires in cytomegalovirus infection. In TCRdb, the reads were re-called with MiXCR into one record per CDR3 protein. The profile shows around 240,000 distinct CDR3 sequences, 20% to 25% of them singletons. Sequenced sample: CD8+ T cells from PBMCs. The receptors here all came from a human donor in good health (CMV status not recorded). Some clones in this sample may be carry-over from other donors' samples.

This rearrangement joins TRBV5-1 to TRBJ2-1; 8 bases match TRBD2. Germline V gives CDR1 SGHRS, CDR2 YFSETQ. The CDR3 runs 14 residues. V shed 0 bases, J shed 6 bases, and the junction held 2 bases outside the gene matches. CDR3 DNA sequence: TGCGCCAGCAGCTTGGGCGGGGGGCTCAATGAGCAGTTCTTC. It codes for CASSLGGGLNEQFF.

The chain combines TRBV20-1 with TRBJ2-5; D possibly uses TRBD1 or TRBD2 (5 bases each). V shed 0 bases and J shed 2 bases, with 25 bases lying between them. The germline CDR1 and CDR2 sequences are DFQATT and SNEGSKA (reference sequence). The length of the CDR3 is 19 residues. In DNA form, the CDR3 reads TGCAGTGCTAGAGATCTTCTGGGCTTGAGGGGACCGGAGCAAGAGACCCAGTACTTC. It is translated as CSARDLLGLRGPEQETQYF.

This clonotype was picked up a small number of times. The CDR3: CASSEGLAQYNEQFF. Here the CDR3 DNA reads TGTGCCAGCAGTGAGGGACTAGCGCAGTACAATGAGCAGTTCTTC. This rearrangement joins TRBV2 to TRBJ2-1; TRBD2 matches 10 bases. V trimming: 3 bases; J trimming: 4 bases; junction bases outside the gene matches: 3. The CDR3 sequence is 15 residues long. Germline values: CDR1 SNHLY, CDR2 FYNNEI.

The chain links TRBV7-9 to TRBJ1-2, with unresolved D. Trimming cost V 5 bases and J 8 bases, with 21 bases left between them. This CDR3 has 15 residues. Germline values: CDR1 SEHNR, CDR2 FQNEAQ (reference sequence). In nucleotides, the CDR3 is TGTGCCAGCAGCCCATCTCGGGCCTTAGGAGAGGGCTACACCTTC. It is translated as CASSPSRALGEGYTF.

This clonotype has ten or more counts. The CDR3 loop reads CAAMEGLGTDTQYF. In DNA, the CDR3 is TGTGCCGCGATGGAGGGGCTCGGCACAGATACGCAGTATTTT. The chain has TRBV7-8 and TRBJ2-3; TRBD2 is a possible D gene (6 bases). Trimming left V 11 bases short and J 1 base short, with 16 bases between. The germline V gene has CDR1 SGHVS and CDR2 FQNEAQ. The CDR3 sequence is 14 residues long.

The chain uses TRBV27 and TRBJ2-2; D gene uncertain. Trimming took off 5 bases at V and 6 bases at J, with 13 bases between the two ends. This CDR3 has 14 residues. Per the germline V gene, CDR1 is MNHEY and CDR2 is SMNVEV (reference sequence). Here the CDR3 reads CASSPPLSPGELFF. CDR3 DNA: TGTGCCAGCAGTCCCCCGTTGAGTCCCGGGGAGCTGTTTTTT.

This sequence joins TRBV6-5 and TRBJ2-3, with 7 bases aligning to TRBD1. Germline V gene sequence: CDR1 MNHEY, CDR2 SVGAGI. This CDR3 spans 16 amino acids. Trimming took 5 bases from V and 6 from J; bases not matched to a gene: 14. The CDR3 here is CASSTRQGILVDTQYF. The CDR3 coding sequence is TGTGCCAGCAGTACGCGACAGGGAATATTGGTTGATACGCAGTATTTT.

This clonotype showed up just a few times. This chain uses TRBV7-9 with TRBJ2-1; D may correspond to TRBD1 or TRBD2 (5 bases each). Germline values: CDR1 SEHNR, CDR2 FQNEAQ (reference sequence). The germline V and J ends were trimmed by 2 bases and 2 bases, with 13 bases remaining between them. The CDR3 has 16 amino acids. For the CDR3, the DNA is TGTGCCAGCAGCTTAACTCCGGGGCCTCCCTACAATGAGCAGTTCTTC. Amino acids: CASSLTPGPPYNEQFF. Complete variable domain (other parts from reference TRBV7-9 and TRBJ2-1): DTGVSQNPRHKITKRGQNVTFRCDPISEHNRLYWYRQTLGQGPEFLTYFQNEAQLEKSRLLSDRFSAERPKGSFSTLEIQRTEQGDSAMYLCASSLTPGPPYNEQFFGPGTRLTVL.